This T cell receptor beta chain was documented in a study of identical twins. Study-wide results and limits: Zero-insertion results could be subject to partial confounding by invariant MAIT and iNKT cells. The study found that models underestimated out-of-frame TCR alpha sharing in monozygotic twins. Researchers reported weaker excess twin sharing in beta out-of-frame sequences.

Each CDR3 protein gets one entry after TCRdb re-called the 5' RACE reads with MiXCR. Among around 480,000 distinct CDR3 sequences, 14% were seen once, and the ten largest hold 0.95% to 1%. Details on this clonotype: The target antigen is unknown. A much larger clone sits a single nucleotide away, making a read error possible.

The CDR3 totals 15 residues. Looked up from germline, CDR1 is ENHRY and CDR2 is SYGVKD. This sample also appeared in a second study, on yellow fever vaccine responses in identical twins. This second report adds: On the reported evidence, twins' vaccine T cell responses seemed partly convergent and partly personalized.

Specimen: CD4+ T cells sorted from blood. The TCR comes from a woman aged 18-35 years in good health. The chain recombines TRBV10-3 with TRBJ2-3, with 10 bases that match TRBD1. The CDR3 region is CAISMGQGPTETQYF. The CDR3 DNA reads TGTGCCATCAGTATGGGACAGGGGCCCACAGAAACGCAGTATTTT.